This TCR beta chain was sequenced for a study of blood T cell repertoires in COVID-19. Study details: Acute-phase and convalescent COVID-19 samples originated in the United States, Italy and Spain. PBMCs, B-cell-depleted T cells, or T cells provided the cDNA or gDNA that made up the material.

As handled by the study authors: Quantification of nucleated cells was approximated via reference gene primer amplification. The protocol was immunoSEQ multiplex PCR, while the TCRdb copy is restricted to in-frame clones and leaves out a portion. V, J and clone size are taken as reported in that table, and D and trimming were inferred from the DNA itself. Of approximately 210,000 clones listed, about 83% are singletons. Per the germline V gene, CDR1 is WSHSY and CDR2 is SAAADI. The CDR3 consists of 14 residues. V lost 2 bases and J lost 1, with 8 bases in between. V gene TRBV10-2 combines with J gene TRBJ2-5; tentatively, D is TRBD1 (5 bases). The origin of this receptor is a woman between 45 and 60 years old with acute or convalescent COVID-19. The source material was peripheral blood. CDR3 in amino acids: CASSETTAQETQYF. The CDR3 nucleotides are TGCGCCAGCAGTGAGACGACAGCCCAAGAGACCCAGTACTTC.